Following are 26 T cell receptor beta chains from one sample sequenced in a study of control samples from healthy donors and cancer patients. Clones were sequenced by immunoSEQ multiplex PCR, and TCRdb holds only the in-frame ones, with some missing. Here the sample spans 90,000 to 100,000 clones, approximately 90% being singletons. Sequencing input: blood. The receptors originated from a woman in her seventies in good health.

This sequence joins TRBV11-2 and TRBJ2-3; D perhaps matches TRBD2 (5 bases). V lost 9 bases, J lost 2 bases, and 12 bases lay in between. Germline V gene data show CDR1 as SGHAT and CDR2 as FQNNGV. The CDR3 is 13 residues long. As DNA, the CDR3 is TGTGCCAGTGTTCAAGCGGCCACAGATACGCAGTATTTT. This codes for CASVQAATDTQYF.

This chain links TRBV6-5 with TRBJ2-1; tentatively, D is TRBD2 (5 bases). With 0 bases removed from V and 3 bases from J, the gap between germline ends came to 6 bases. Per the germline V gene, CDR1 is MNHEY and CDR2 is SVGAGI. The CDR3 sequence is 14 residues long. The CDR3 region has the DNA TGTGCCAGCAGTTACTCTGAGGGCTACAATGAGCAGTTCTTC. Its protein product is CASSYSEGYNEQFF.

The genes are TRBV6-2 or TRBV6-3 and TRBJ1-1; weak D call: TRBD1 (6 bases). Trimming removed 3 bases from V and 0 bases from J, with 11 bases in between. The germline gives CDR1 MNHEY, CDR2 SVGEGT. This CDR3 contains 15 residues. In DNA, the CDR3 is TGTGCCAGCAGTTATGGGGGCCGCCTGAACACTGAAGCTTTCTTT. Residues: CASSYGGRLNTEAFF.

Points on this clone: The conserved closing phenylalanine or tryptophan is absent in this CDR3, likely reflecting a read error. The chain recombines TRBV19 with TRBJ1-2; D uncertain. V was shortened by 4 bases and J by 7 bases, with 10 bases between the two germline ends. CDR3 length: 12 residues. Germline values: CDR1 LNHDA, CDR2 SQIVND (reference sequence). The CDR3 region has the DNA TGTGCCAGTAGTAAAGAATTGGGTGGCTACACCCTC. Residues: CASSKELGGYTL.

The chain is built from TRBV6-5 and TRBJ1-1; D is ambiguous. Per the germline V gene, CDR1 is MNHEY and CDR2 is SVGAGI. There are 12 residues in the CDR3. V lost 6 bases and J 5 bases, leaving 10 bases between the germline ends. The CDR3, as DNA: TGTGCCAGCAGCTCCTTAGGAACTGAAGCTTTCTTT. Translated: CASSSLGTEAFF.

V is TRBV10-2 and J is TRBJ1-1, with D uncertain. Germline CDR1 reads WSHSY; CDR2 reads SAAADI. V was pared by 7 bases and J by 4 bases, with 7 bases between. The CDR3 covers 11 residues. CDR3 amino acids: CASTTPTEAFF. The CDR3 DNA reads TGCGCCAGCACCACACCCACTGAAGCTTTCTTT.

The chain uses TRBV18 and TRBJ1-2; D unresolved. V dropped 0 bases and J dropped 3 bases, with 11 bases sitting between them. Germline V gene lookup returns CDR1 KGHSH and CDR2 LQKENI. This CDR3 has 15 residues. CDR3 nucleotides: TGTGCCAGCTCACCACCCGGCAGCGCCTACTATGGCTACACCTTC. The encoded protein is CASSPPGSAYYGYTF.

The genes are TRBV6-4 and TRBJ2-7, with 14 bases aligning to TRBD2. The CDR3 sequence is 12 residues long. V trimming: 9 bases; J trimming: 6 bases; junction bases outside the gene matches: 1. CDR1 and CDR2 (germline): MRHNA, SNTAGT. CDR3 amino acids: CARTSGGVEQYF. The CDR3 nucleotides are TGTGCCAGGACTAGCGGGGGGGTCGAGCAGTACTTC.

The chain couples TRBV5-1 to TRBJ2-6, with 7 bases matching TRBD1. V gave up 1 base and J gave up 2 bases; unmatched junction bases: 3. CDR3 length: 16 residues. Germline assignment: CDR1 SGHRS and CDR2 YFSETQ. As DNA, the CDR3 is TGCGCCAGCAGCTTGAGACAGGGAACTGGGGCCAACGTCCTGACTTTC. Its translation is CASSLRQGTGANVLTF.

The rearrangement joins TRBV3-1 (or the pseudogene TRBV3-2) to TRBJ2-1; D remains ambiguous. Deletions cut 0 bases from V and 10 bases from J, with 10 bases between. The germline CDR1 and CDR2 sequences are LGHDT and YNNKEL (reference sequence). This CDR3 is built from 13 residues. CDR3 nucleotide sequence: TGTGCCAGCAGCCAAGATCGTAGGTCCGAGCAGTTCTTC. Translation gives CASSQDRRSEQFF.

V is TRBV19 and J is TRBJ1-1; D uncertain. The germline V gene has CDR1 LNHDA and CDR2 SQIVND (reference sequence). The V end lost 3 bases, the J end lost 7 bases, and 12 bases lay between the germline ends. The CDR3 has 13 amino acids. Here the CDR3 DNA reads TGTGCCAGTAGTATGGACCGAGTGGTTGAAGCTTTCTTT. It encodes CASSMDRVVEAFF.

In DNA, the CDR3 is TGTGCCAGCAGTTTAGTTGGGACTGGGGCTTTCTTT. Encoded protein: CASSLVGTGAFF. The chain joins TRBV12-3 or TRBV12-4 to TRBJ1-1; tentative D call: TRBD1 (5 bases). The CDR3 is 12 amino acids. Trimming left V 1 base short and J 11 bases short, with 11 bases between.

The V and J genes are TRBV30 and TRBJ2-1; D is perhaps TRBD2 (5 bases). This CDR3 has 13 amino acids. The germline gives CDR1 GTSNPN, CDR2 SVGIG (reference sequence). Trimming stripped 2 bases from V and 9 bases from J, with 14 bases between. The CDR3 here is CAWSKDFRIEQFF. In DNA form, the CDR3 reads TGTGCCTGGAGTAAGGACTTCAGGATTGAGCAGTTCTTC.

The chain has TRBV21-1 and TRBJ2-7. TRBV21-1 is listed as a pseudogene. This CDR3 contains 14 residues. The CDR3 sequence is CASIRGASTYEQYF. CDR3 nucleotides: TGTGCCAGCATAAGGGGGGCTTCCACCTACGAGCAGTACTTC.

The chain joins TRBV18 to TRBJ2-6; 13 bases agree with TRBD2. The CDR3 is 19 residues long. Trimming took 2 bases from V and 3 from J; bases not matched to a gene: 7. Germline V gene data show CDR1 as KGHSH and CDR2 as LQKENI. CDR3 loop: CASSPSTSGGAVGANVLTF. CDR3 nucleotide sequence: TGTGCCAGCTCACCAAGCACTAGCGGGGGGGCTGTTGGGGCCAACGTCCTGACTTTC.

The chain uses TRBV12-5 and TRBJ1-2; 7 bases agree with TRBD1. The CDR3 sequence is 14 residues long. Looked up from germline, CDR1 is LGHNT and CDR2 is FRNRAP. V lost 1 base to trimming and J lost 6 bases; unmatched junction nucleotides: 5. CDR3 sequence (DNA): TGTGCTAGTGGTTTGGCCCACAGGGGAGATGGCTACACCTTC. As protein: CASGLAHRGDGYTF. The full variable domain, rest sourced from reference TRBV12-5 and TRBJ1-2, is DARVTQTPRHKVTEMGQEVTMRCQPILGHNTVFWYRQTMMQGLELLAYFRNRAPLDDSGMPKDRFSAEMPDATLATLKIQPSEPRDSAVYFCASGLAHRGDGYTFGSGTRLTVV.

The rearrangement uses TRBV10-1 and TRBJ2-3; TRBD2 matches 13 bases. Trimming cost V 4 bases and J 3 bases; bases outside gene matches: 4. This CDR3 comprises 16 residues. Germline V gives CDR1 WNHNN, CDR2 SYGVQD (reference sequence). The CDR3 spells CASSVGLAGSTDTQYF. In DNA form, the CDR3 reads TGCGCCAGCAGTGTGGGACTAGCGGGGTCGACAGATACGCAGTATTTT.

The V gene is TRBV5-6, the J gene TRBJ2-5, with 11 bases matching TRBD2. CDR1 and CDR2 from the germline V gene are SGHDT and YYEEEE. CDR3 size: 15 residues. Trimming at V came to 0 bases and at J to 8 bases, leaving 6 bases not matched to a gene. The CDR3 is CASSLATLAGVTQYF. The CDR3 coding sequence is TGTGCCAGCAGCTTGGCCACACTAGCGGGGGTAACCCAGTACTTC.

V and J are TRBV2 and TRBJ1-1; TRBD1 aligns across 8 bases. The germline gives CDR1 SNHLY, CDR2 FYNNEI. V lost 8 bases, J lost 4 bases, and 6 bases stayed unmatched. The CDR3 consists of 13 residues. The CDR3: CASFVDRGTEAFF. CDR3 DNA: TGTGCCAGCTTCGTAGACAGGGGCACTGAAGCTTTCTTT.

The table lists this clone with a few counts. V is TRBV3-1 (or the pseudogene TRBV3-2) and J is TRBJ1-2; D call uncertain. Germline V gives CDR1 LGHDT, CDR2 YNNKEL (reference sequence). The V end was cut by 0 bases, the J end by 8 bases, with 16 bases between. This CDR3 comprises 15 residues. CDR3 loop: CASSQDVLPALGYTF. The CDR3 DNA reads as TGTGCCAGCAGCCAAGATGTACTTCCCGCCTTAGGCTACACCTTC.

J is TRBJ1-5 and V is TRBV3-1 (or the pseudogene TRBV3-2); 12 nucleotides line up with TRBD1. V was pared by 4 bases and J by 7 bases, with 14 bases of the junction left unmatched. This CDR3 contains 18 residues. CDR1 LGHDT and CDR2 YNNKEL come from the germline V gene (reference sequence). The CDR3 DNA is TGTGCCAGCAGCCTCTGGGCCCCCCCGGGACAGGGGGCCCAGCCCCAGCATTTT. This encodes CASSLWAPPGQGAQPQHF.

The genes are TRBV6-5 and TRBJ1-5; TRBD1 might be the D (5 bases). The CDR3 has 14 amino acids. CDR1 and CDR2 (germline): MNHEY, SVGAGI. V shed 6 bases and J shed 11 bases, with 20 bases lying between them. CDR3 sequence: CASSGLGPRSTQHF. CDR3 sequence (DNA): TGTGCCAGCAGCGGTCTGGGGCCACGCTCGACCCAGCATTTT.

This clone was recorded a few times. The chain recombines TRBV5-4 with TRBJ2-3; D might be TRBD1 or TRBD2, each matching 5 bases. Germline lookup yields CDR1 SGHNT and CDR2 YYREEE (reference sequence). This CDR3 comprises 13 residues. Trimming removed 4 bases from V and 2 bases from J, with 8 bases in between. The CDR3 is CASSGTDTDTQYF. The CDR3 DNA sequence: TGTGCCAGCAGCGGGACGGACACAGATACGCAGTATTTT.

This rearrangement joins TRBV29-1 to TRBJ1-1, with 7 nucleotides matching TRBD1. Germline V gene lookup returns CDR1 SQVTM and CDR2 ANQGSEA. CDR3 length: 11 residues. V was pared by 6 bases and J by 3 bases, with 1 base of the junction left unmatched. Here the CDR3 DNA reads TGCAGCGTGCAGGGGGACACTGAAGCTTTCTTT. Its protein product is CSVQGDTEAFF.

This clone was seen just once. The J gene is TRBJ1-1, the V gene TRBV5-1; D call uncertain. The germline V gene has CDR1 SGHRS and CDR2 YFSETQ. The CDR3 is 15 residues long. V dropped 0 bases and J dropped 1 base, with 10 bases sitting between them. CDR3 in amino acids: CASSLGSSWNTEAFF. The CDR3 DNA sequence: TGCGCCAGCAGCTTGGGGAGCTCCTGGAACACTGAAGCTTTCTTT. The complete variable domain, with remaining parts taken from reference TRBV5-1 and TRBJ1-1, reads KAGVTQTPRYLIKTRGQQVTLSCSPISGHRSVSWYQQTPGQGLQFLFEYFSETQRNKGNFPGRFSGRQFSNSRSEMNVSTLELGDSALYLCASSLGSSWNTEAFFGQGTRLTVV.

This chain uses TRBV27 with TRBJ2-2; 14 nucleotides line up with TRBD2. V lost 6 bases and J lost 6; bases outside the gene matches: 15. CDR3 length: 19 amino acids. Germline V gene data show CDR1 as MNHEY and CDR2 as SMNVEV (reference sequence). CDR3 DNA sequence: TGTGCCAGCAGCATTGCCTCGGGACTAGCGGGAGTAGGCCCCGGGGAGCTGTTTTTT. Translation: CASSIASGLAGVGPGELFF.